A single sample gave rise to the 15 T cell receptor beta chains below, sequenced in a study of T cells in Graves' hyperthyroidism and ophthalmopathy. What was amplified from RNA transcripts were TCR beta CDR3 regions. The TCR CDR3 first-round RT-PCR relied on the HTBI primer set. MiXCR, applied by TCRdb to the multiplex PCR reads, yields one record per CDR3 protein. The table records about 350,000 distinct CDR3 sequences, more than 11% of them present only once. Sample: blood. These receptors originate from a woman aged 25 to 45 with Graves' hyperthyroidism.

This clonotype was seen repeatedly, ten times or more. V is TRBV4-3 and J is TRBJ2-7; 8 nucleotides match TRBD2. This CDR3 contains 16 residues. V dropped 3 bases and J dropped 4; count of bases not matched to a gene: 11. The germline V gene encodes CDR1 LGHNA and CDR2 YSLEER. The CDR3 is CASSQEHSGSPYEQYF. CDR3 sequence (DNA): TGCGCCAGCAGCCAGGAACACAGCGGGAGTCCATACGAGCAGTACTTC.

This clonotype was detected many times. This chain connects TRBV19 to TRBJ1-1, with D hard to call. V was cut by 7 bases and J by 4 bases, with 16 bases left in between. The CDR3 loop spans 14 amino acids. CDR1 and CDR2 from the germline V gene are LNHDA and SQIVND (reference sequence). The CDR3: CASKNGRITTEAFF. As DNA, the CDR3 is TGTGCCAGTAAGAACGGACGAATAACCACTGAAGCTTTCTTT.

The chain joins TRBV12-3 or TRBV12-4 to TRBJ2-5, with 8 bases identical to TRBD1. The CDR3 has 16 residues. The junction had 11 bases not matched to a gene; V was cut back by 3 bases and J by 5 bases. Here the CDR3 reads CASSFSTAGGRETQYF. The CDR3 bases are TGTGCCAGCAGTTTTTCGACTGCAGGGGGCCGGGAGACCCAGTACTTC.

This clonotype was recorded at least ten times. The chain carries TRBV20-1 and TRBJ2-3; 7 nucleotides agree with TRBD2. V dropped 0 bases and J dropped 1; count of bases not matched to a gene: 1. Germline CDR1 is DFQATT and CDR2 is SNEGSKA (reference sequence). The CDR3 extends over 14 amino acids. The CDR3 coding sequence is TGCAGTGCTAGAGATCTAGCGGGCACAGATACGCAGTATTTT. Translation gives CSARDLAGTDTQYF.

The table lists this clonotype with a few counts. The chain couples TRBV11-2 to TRBJ2-2; D remains ambiguous. V was cut by 5 bases and J by 4 bases, with 17 bases left in between. Germline V gene data show CDR1 as SGHAT and CDR2 as FQNNGV. This CDR3 is 16 amino acids long. CDR3 sequence reads: CASSRYGLASTGELFF. In DNA form, the CDR3 reads TGTGCCAGCAGCCGCTACGGTCTTGCCTCCACCGGGGAGCTGTTTTTT. Variable domain in full (rest from reference TRBV11-2 and TRBJ2-2): EAGVAQSPRYKIIEKRQSVAFWCNPISGHATLYWYQQILGQGPKLLIQFQNNGVVDDSQLPKDRFSAERLKGVDSTLKIQPAKLEDSAVYLCASSRYGLASTGELFFGEGSRLTVL.

This rearrangement joins TRBV28 to TRBJ2-7; 10 nucleotides agree with TRBD2. The trim removed 6 bases at V and 4 bases at J, leaving 15 bases unmatched. Germline V gene sequence: CDR1 MDHEN, CDR2 SYDVKM. This CDR3 contains 17 residues. CDR3 sequence (DNA): TGTGCCAGCAGATTTCGGCCCCCGGGACTAGCGCAGTACGAGCAGTACTTC. Translating gives CASRFRPPGLAQYEQYF.

This clonotype was seen a few times. CDR3 nucleotide sequence: TGTGCCAGTAGTAAGTGGGTCACCACTAATGAAAAACTGTTTTTT. Amino acid sequence: CASSKWVTTNEKLFF. This chain connects TRBV19 to TRBJ1-4; D not certain. The CDR3 totals 15 residues. Trimming left V 4 bases short and J 2 bases short, with 11 bases between. Germline loops: CDR1 LNHDA, CDR2 SQIVND (reference sequence).

This chain connects TRBV19 to TRBJ1-1, with a possible D match to TRBD1 (5 bases). The CDR3 spans 14 residues. The ends were cut back, 8 bases at V and 1 base at J, with 14 bases in the middle. Germline-derived CDR1 and CDR2 are LNHDA and SQIVND (reference sequence). The CDR3 loop is CASAPGPQNTEAFF. CDR3 bases: TGTGCCAGTGCGCCGGGGCCCCAGAACACTGAAGCTTTCTTT.

This clonotype was recorded at least ten times. The rearrangement links TRBV6-5 to TRBJ2-5; the D is unclear. CDR3 length equals 14 residues. Germline loops: CDR1 MNHEY, CDR2 SVGAGI. With 0 bases removed from V and 5 bases from J, the gap between germline ends came to 10 bases. The DNA for the CDR3 is TGTGCCAGCAGTTACTCGGGCAGGCCGGAGACCCAGTACTTC. Translation gives CASSYSGRPETQYF.

This clonotype was found a few times. The V and J genes are TRBV7-3 and TRBJ2-3; TRBD1 matches 12 bases. In germline, CDR1 is SGHTA, CDR2 FQGTGA. This CDR3 region has 17 residues. V lost 4 bases to trimming and J lost 5 bases; unmatched junction nucleotides: 10. The CDR3 sequence: CASSSKAGTGGGDTQYF. In DNA, the CDR3 is TGTGCCAGCAGCTCCAAGGCCGGGACAGGGGGCGGAGATACGCAGTATTTT.

There are many counts of this clonotype. The chain uses TRBV20-1 and TRBJ2-3, with D hard to call. The germline CDR1 and CDR2 sequences are DFQATT and SNEGSKA (reference sequence). This CDR3 is built from 14 residues. Trimming cost V 6 bases and J 2 bases, with 15 bases left between them. Written as DNA, the CDR3 is TGCAGTGCAGCTAGGAGCGCTCTCACAGATACGCAGTATTTT. It codes for CSAARSALTDTQYF.

This clonotype appeared many times. The rearrangement joins TRBV29-1 to TRBJ2-5; D might be TRBD2 (6 bases). The V gene's germline CDR1 is SQVTM and CDR2 ANQGSEA. The V end lost 1 base, the J end lost 7 bases, and 13 bases lay between the germline ends. The CDR3 is made up of 13 amino acids. The CDR3 here is CSVEVEGLGTQYF. The DNA for the CDR3 is TGCAGCGTTGAAGTGGAGGGCCTTGGGACCCAGTACTTC.

The gene calls are TRBV10-2 and TRBJ2-7, with a weak D call TRBD1 (6 bases). V lost 3 bases and J lost 2, with 17 bases in between. The length of the CDR3 is 16 residues. CDR1 is WSHSY and CDR2 is SAAADI in the germline V gene. CDR3 DNA: TGCGCCAGCAGTGAAGCAGGGACATCGATAACCTACGAGCAGTACTTC. Translation gives CASSEAGTSITYEQYF.

Details on this clonotype: Possible read error: a much larger clone is one base away. The chain uses TRBV11-2 and TRBJ2-2; weak D call: TRBD2 (5 bases). Germline loops: CDR1 SGHAT, CDR2 FQNNGV. The CDR3 is 15 amino acids. This chain's CDR3 is CASSLVHLKTGELYF. The CDR3 region has the DNA TGTGCCAGCAGCTTAGTACACCTGAAAACCGGGGAGCTGTATTTT. Variable domain in full (rest from reference TRBV11-2 and TRBJ2-2): EAGVAQSPRYKIIEKRQSVAFWCNPISGHATLYWYQQILGQGPKLLIQFQNNGVVDDSQLPKDRFSAERLKGVDSTLKIQPAKLEDSAVYLCASSLVHLKTGELYFGEGSRLTVL.

This clonotype was detected a few times. The V and J genes are TRBV15 and TRBJ2-1, with D perhaps given as TRBD1 or TRBD2 (6 bases each). The germline V gene encodes CDR1 LNHNV and CDR2 YYDKDF (reference sequence). CDR3 size: 16 residues. V dropped 5 bases and J dropped 0 bases, with 14 bases sitting between them. CDR3 in amino acids: CATSGGLASSYNEQFF. In DNA form, the CDR3 reads TGTGCCACCAGCGGGGGGCTAGCGAGCTCCTACAATGAGCAGTTCTTC. The full variable domain, its missing parts supplied by reference TRBV15 and TRBJ2-1, is DAMVIQNPRYQVTQFGKPVTLSCSQTLNHNVMYWYQQKSSQAPKLLFHYYDKDFNNEADTPDNFQSRRPNTSFCFLDIRSPGLGDTAMYLCATSGGLASSYNEQFFGPGTRLTVL.